The clone carrying this T cell receptor beta chain was picked up a small number of times. Antigen: not known. These data come from a study of beta chain features in type 1 diabetes. Turning to the study itself: About 98,000,000 sorted cells were examined across all samples. Study-wide points: Because the template was cDNA, high-expressing cells might be over-represented. Type 1 diabetes patients showed a moderate but significant shortening of TCRB CDR3s in all four CD4+ subsets.

As every portion of the isolated RNA was reverse transcribed, the sequencing read expressed TCRB transcripts. Repertoires were generated with immunoSEQ multiplex PCR, while TCRdb's copy carries only in-frame clones and drops some. The table shows about 250,000 clones, with 11% occurring only once. The source material was naive CD4+ T cells from blood. This TCR came from a man younger than 45 with type 1 diabetes.

For the CDR3, the DNA is TGTGCCAGCAGCTTACGACAGCTTAACTATGGCTACACCTTC. This gives the protein CASSLRQLNYGYTF. The rearrangement uses TRBV7-2 and TRBJ1-2; TRBD1 might be the D (5 bases). The V gene lost 2 bases and the J gene lost 1 base, with 8 bases spanning the gap. The V gene's germline CDR1 is SGHTA and CDR2 FQGNSA. The CDR3 runs to 14 residues.